This T cell receptor beta chain was retrieved from a study of shared clonotypes between healthy human individuals. Deep was the level used in running the assay. The assay was immunoSEQ multiplex PCR, and TCRdb's table has in-frame clones only and misses some. The sample records around 2,000,000 clones, approximately 94% being singletons. The study's findings and limits: It was observed that roughly 5.5% of naive CD4 clonotypes were shared across several donors. Clonotypes which were not shared had lower generation probabilities than clonotypes that all four donors shared. Donor clonotype sharing was expected to depend on sequencing depth.

CD45RO negativity and positive selection for CCR7 defined naive CD8 cells, a population that excluded terminally differentiated effector memory CD45RA+ cells. This CDR3 contains 14 residues. Trimming cost V 0 bases and J 2 bases, with 7 bases left between them. Germline CDR1 reads SGHRS; CDR2 reads YFSETQ. Details on this clone: The antigen is not known. Distinct nucleotide sequences in the sample also encode this CDR3.

The sequenced sample was naive CD8+ T cells from PBMCs. The chain has TRBV5-1 and TRBJ2-3; the D gene is possibly TRBD2 (6 bases). The TCR originated in a man aged 18 to 29 in good health. Some clones in this sample may be carry-over from other donors' samples. The CDR3 here is CASSLGDSTDTQYF. CDR3 coding DNA: TGCGCCAGCAGCTTGGGGGACTCCACAGATACGCAGTATTTT.